Sequencing of this T cell receptor (beta chain) was carried out in a study of T cell responses to AZD1222 COVID-19 vaccine. The V gene's germline CDR1 is KGHDR and CDR2 SFDVKD. The V end lost 12 bases, the J end lost 4 bases, and 22 bases lay between the germline ends. The CDR3 totals 15 residues. This clone has just one count. Its antigen remains unidentified. Libraries were prepared by immunoSEQ multiplex PCR; TCRdb keeps only in-frame clonotypes and omits some of them. The data show 150,000 to 170,000 clones, roughly nine tenths seen once. Study-level points and caveats: An increase in Spike-specific TCR breadth and depth was observed after two AZD1222 doses. Only after the peak T cell response were repertoires sampled. Donors were chiefly white British, with a greater number of females, and clonal diversity was perhaps underestimated.

The chain joins TRBV24-1 to TRBJ2-3; D is unresolved. The TCR was taken from an adult in good health. Sample: peripheral blood, taken on day 0 of AZD1222 vaccination. The CDR3 here is CAPHTGAKTPDTQYF. CDR3 in DNA: TGTGCCCCCCATACCGGAGCAAAAACACCAGATACGCAGTATTTT.